The sequence of this T cell receptor beta chain was determined in a study of blood T cell repertoires in COVID-19. Across the whole study: Acute-phase and convalescent COVID-19 samples originated in the United States, Italy and Spain.

The CDR3 totals 17 residues. J lost 4 bases, V lost 0 bases, and 6 bases had no gene match. Germline V gene data show CDR1 as LGHDT and CDR2 as YNNKEL (reference sequence). In the authors' workflow: Reference gene primers were amplified, and this amplification served to estimate nucleated cell counts. Sequenced by immunoSEQ multiplex PCR; TCRdb stores in-frame clones only, minus some. The V and J calls and clone size come from that table; D and trimming were worked out from the DNA. The table has over 130,000 clones, about 83% seen once. Participants were aged roughly 18 to 100 years from about two dozen US areas.

The chain combines TRBV3-1 (or the pseudogene TRBV3-2) with TRBJ2-1; 10 nucleotides match TRBD2. This clonotype was sampled from a woman aged 45-65 years with acute COVID-19. Material for sequencing was PBMCs or T cells enriched from blood (not recorded which). The CDR3, as DNA: TGTGCCAGCAGCCAAGATGCGAGACTAGCGGGTTACAATGAGCAGTTCTTC. Translation gives CASSQDARLAGYNEQFF.